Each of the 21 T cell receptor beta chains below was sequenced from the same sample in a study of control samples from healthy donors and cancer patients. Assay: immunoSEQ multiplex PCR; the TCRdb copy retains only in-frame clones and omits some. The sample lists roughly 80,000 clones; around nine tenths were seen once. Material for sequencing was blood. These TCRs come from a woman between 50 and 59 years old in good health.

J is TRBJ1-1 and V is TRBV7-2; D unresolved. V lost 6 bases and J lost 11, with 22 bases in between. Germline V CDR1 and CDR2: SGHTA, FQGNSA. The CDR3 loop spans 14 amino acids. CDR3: CASRPSTVVKWAFF. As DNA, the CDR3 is TGTGCCAGCAGACCCAGCACAGTGGTAAAATGGGCTTTCTTT.

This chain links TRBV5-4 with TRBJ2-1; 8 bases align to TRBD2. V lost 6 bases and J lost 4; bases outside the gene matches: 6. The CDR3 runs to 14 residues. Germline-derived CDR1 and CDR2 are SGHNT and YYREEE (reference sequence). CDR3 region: CASTRGGIYNEQFF. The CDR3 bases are TGTGCCAGCACTCGGGGGGGGATTTACAATGAGCAGTTCTTC.

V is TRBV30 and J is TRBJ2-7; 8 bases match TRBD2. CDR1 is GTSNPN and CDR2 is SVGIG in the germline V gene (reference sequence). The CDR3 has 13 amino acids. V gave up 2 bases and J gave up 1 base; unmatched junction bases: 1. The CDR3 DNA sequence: TGTGCCTGGAGTCGGGGGGGGTCCTACGAGCAGTACTTC. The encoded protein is CAWSRGGSYEQYF.

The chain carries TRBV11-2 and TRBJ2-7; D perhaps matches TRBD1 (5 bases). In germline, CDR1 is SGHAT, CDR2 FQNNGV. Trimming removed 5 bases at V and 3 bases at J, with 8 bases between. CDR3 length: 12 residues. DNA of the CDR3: TGTGCCAGCAGCGTAACAGGCTACGAGCAGTACTTC. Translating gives CASSVTGYEQYF.

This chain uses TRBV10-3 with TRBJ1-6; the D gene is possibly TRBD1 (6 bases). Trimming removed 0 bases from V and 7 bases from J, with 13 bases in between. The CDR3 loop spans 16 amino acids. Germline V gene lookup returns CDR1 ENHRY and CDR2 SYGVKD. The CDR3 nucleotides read TGTGCCATCAGTGAGTCGGGACACACAACAAATTCACCCCTCCACTTT. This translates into CAISESGHTTNSPLHF.

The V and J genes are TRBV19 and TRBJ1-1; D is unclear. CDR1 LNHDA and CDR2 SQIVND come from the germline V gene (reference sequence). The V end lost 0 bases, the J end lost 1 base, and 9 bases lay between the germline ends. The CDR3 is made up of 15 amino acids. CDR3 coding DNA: TGTGCCAGTAGTATAGATCGGTATGAGAACACTGAAGCTTTCTTT. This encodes CASSIDRYENTEAFF.

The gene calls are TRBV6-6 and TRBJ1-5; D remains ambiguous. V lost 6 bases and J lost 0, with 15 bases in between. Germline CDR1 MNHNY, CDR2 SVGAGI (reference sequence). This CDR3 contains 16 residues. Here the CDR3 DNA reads TGTGCCAGCAGAGACGAGAGGGTGTATAGCAATCAGCCCCAGCATTTT. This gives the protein CASRDERVYSNQPQHF.

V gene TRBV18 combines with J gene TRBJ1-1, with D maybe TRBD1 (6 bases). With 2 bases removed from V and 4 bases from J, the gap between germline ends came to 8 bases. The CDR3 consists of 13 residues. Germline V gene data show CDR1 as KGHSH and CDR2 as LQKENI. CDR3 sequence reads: CASSPGQRTEAFF. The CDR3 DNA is TGTGCCAGCTCACCAGGACAGCGCACTGAAGCTTTCTTT.

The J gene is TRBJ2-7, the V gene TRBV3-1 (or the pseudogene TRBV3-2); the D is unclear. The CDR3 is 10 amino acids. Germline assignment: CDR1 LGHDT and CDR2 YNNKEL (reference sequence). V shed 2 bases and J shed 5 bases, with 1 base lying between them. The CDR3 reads CASSQNEQYF. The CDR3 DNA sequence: TGTGCCAGCAGCCAAAACGAGCAGTACTTC.

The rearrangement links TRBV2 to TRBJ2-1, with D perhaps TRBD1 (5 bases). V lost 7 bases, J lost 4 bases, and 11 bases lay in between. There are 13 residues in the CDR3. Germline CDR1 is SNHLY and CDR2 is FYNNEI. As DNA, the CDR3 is TGTGCCAGCAACCAGGGTGAATACAATGAGCAGTTCTTC. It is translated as CASNQGEYNEQFF.

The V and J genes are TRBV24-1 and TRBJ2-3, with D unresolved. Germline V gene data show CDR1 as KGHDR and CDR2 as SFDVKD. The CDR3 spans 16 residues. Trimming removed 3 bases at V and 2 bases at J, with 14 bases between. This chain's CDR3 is CATSDRSLGATDTQYF. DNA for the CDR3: TGTGCCACCAGTGATAGAAGTCTGGGTGCCACAGATACGCAGTATTTT.

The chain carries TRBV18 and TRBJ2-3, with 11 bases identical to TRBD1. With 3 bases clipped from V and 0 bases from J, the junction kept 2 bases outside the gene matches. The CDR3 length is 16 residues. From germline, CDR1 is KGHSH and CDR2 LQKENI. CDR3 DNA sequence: TGTGCCAGCTCACCGGGGACAGGGGGGAGCACAGATACGCAGTATTTT. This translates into CASSPGTGGSTDTQYF.

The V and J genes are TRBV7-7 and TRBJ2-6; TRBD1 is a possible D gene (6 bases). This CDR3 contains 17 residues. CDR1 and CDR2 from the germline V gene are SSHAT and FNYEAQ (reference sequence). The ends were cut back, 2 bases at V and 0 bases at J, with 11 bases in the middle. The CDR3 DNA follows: TGTGCCAGCAGCTTAAATATGGGGGCCTCTGGGGCCAACGTCCTGACTTTC. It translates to CASSLNMGASGANVLTF.

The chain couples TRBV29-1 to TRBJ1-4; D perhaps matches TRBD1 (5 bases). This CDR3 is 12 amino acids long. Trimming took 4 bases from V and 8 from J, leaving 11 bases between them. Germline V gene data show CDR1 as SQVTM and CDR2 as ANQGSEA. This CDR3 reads CSVGTGVEKLFF. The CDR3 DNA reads TGCAGCGTTGGAACAGGTGTCGAAAAACTGTTTTTT.

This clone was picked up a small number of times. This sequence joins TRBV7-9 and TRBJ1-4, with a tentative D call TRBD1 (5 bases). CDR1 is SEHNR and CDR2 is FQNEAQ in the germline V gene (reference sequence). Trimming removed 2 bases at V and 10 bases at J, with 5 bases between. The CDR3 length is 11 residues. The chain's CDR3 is CASSLTGKLFF. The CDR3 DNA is TGTGCCAGCAGCTTAACAGGAAAACTGTTTTTT.

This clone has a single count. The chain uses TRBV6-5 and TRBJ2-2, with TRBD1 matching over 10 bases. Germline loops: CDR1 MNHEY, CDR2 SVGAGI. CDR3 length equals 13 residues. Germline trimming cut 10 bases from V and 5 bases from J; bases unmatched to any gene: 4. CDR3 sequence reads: CATRTGGTGELFF. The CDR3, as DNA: TGTGCCACGCGGACAGGGGGTACCGGGGAGCTGTTTTTT.

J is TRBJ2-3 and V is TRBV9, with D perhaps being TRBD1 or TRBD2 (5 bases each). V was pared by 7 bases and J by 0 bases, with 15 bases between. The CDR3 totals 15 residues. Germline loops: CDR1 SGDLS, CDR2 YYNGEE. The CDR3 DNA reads TGTGCCAGCGGCCGGGACGGGCCTAGCACAGATACGCAGTATTTT. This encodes CASGRDGPSTDTQYF.

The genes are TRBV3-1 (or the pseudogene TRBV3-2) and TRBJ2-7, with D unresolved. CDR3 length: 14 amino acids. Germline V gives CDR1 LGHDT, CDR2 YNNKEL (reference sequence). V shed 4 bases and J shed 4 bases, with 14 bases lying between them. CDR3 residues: CASSPRTSLYEQYF. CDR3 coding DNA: TGTGCCAGCAGCCCCCGGACGAGTCTATACGAGCAGTACTTC.

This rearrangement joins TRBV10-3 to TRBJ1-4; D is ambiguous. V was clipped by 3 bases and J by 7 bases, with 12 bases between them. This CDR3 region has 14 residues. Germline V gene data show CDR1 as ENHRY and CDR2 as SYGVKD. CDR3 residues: CAISDQLGGEKLFF. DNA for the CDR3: TGTGCCATCAGTGATCAGCTAGGTGGTGAAAAACTGTTTTTT.

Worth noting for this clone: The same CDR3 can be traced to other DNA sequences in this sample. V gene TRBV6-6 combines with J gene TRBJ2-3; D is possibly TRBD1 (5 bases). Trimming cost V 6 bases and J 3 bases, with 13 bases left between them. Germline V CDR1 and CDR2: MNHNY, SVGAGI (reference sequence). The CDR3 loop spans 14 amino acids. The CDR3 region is CASRSRQSTDTQYF. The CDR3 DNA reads TGTGCCAGCAGATCCAGACAGTCTACAGATACGCAGTATTTT.

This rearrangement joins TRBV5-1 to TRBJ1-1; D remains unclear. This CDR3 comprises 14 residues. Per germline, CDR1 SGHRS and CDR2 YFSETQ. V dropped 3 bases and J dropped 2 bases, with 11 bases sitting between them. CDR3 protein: CASSSVYQNTEAFF. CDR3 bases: TGCGCCAGCAGCTCGGTATATCAAAACACTGAAGCTTTCTTT.